Included here is one TCR beta chain sequence, with context. Sequenced by immunoSEQ multiplex PCR; TCRdb stores in-frame clones only, minus some. The sample has roughly 710,000 clones, roughly 88% seen once. These data are taken from a study of shared T cell receptors in the human thymus. Germline lookup yields CDR1 KGHSH and CDR2 LQKENI. This CDR3 contains 19 residues. Trimming cost V 2 bases and J 5 bases, with 27 bases left between them. The data also belong to a second study, concerning human thymus T cells. Per that paper: Corrective surgery for congenital heart defects was being performed on the healthy Finnish infants who were the donors. Thymus tissue was removed during corrective cardiac surgery. V and J genes seemed to be used with bias in thymic and blood repertoires. There were highly overlapping thymic repertoires among unrelated individuals, as related research reported.

This TCR was sampled from a girl in the first two years of life with a congenital heart defect. The specimen was thymocytes. V gene TRBV18 combines with J gene TRBJ1-2; a weak D match, TRBD1 (5 bases). CDR3 DNA sequence: TGTGCCAGCTCACCAGAAAGAAGTCGGACAAGAGATACCCCATATGGCTACACCTTC. It encodes CASSPERSRTRDTPYGYTF.